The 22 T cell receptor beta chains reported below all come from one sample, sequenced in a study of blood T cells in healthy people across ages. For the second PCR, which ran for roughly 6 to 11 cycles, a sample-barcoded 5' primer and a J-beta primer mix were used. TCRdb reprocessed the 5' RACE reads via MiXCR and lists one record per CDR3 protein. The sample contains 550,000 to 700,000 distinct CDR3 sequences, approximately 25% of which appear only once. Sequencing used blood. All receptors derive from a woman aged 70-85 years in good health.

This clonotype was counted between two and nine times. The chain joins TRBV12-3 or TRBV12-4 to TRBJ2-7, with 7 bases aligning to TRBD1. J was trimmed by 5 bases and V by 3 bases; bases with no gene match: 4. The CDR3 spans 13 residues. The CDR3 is CASSLNRGHEQYF. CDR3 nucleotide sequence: TGTGCCAGCAGTTTGAACAGGGGACACGAGCAGTACTTC.

CDR3 coding DNA: TGTGCCAGCAGCTTAGGAGGGACCGGATTCGCGCGGGTCGTTTACAATGAGCAGTTCTTC. Its protein is CASSLGGTGFARVVYNEQFF. This chain uses TRBV7-2 with TRBJ2-1; D could derive from TRBD1 or TRBD2 (5 bases each). Germline CDR1 reads SGHTA; CDR2 reads FQGNSA. There are 20 residues in the CDR3. V lost 1 base and J 4 bases, leaving 26 bases between the germline ends.

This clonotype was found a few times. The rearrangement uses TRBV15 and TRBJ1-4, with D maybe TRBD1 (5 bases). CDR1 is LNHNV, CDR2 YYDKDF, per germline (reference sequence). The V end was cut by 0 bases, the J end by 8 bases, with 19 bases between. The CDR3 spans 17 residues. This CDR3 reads CATSRDRATASREKLFF. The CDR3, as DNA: TGTGCCACCAGCAGAGATCGGGCGACAGCAAGTAGGGAAAAACTGTTTTTT.

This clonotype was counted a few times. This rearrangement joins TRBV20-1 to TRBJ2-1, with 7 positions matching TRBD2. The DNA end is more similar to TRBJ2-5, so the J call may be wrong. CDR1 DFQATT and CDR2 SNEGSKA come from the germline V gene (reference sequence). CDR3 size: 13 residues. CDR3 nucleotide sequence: TGCAGTGCTAGAAGGTCTAGCGGTGGCGCCCAGTACTTC. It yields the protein CSARRSSGGAQYF.

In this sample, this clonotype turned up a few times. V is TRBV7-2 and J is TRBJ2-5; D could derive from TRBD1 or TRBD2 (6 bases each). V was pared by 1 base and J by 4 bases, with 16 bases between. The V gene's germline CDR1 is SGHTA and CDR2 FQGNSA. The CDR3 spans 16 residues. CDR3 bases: TGTGCCAGCAGCTTAGGGGCTACAGGGAGGCGAGAGACCCAGTACTTC. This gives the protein CASSLGATGRRETQYF.

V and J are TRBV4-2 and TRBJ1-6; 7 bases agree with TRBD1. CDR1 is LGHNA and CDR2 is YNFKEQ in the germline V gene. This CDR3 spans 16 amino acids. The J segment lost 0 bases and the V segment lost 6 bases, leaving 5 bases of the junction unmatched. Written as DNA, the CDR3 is TGTGCCAGCAGTCCCAGGGGGGGCTCCTATAATTCACCCCTCCACTTT. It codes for CASSPRGGSYNSPLHF.

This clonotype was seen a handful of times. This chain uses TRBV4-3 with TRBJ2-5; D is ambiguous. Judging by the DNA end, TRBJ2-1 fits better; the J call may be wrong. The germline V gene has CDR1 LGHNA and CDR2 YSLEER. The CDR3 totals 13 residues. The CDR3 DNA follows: TGCGCCAGCAGCCAAGAGGTTGGAAGTGAGCAGTTCTTC. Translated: CASSQEVGSEQFF.

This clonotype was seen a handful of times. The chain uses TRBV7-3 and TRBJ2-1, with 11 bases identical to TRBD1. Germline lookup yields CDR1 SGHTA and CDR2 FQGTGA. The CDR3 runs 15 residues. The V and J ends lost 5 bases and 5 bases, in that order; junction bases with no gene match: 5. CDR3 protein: CASSRGQGADNEQFF. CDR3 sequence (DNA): TGTGCCAGCAGCAGAGGACAGGGGGCGGACAATGAGCAGTTCTTC.

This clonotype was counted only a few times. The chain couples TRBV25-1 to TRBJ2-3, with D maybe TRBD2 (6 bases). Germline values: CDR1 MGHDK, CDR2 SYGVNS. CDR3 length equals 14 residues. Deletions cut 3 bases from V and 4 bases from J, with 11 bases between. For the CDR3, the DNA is TGTGCCAGCAGTGACCCCTCGGGAGCAGATACGCAGTATTTT. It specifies CASSDPSGADTQYF.

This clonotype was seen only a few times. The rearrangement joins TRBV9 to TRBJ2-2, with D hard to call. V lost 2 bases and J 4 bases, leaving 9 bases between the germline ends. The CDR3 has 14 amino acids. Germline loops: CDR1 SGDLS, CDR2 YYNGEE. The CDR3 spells CASSVNSFTGELFF. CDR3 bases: TGTGCCAGCAGCGTCAACAGTTTCACCGGGGAGCTGTTTTTT. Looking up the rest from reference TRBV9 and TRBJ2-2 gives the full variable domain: DSGVTQTPKHLITATGQRVTLRCSPRSGDLSVYWYQQSLDQGLQFLIQYYNGEERAKGNILERFSAQQFPDLHSELNLSSLELGDSALYFCASSVNSFTGELFFGEGSRLTVL.

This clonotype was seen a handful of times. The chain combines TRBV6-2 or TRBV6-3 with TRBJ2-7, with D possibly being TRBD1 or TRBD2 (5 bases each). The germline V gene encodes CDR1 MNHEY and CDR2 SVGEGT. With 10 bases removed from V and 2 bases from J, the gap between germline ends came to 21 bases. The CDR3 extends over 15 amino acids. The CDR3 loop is CAILDPGTQTYEQYF. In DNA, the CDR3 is TGTGCCATCTTAGATCCCGGGACCCAGACCTACGAGCAGTACTTC.

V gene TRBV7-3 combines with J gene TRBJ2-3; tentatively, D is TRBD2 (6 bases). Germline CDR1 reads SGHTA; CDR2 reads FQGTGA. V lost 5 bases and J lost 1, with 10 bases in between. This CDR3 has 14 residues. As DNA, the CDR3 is TGTGCCAGCAGCCCCTCTAGCGGCACAGATACGCAGTATTTT. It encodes CASSPSSGTDTQYF.

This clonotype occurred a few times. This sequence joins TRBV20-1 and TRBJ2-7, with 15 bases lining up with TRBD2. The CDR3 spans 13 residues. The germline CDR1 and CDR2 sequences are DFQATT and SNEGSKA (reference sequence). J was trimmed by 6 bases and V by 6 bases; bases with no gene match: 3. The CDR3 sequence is CSAGLAGGSEQYF. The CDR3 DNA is TGCAGTGCGGGACTAGCGGGGGGTTCCGAGCAGTACTTC.

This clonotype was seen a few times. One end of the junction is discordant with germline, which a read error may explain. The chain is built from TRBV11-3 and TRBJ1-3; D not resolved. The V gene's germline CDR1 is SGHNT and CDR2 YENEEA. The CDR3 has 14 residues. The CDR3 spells CASSLEGGGNTIYF. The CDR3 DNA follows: TGTGCCAGCAGTTTAGAGGGTGGCGGTAACACCATATATTTT.

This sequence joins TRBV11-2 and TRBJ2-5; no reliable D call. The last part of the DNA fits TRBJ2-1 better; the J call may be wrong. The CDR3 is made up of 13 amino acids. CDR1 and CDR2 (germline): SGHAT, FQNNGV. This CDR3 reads CASSLERPGEQFF. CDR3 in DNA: TGTGCCAGCAGCTTAGAACGACCTGGGGAGCAGTTCTTC.

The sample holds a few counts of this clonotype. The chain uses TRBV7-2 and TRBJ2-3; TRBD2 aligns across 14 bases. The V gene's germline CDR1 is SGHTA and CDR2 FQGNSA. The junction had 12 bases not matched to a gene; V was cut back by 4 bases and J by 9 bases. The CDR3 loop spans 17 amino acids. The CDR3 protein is CASSSRTGTSGGATQYF. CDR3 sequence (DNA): TGTGCCAGCAGCTCCCGGACCGGGACTAGCGGGGGAGCGACGCAGTATTTT.

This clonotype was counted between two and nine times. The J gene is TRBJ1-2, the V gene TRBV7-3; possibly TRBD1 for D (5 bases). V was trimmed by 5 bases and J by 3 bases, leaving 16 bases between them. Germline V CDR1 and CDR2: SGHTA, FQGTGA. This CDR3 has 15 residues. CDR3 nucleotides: TGTGCCAGCAGCCAAATGGTGGGGGGAGACTATGGCTACACCTTC. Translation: CASSQMVGGDYGYTF.

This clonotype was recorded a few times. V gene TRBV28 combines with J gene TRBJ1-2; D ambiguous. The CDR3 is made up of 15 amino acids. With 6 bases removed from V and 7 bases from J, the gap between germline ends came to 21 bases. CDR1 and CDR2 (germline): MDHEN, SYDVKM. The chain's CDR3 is CASSSPSITVRGYTF. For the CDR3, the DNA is TGTGCCAGCAGCTCGCCCTCTATAACCGTTCGTGGCTACACCTTC.

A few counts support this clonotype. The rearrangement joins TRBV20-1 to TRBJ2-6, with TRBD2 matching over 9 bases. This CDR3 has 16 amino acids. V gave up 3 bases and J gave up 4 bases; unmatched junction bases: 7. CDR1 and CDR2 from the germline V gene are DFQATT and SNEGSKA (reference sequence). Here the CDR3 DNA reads TGCAGTGCTAGGCCGAGACTAGCGGCGGGGGCCAACGTCCTGACTTTC. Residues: CSARPRLAAGANVLTF.

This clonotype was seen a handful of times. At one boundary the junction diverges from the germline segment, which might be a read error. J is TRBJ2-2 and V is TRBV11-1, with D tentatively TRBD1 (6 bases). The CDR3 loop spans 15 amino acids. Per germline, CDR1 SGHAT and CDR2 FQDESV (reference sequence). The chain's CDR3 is CASSNWGQRTGELLF. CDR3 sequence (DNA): TGTGCCAGCAGCAATTGGGGACAACGGACCGGGGAGCTGCTTTTT.

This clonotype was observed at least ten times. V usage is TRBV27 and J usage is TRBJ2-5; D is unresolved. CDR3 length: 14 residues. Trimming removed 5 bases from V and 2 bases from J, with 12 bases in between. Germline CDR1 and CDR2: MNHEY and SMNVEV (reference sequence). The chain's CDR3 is CASSPDLAQETQYF. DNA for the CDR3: TGTGCCAGCAGTCCAGATCTTGCACAAGAGACCCAGTACTTC.

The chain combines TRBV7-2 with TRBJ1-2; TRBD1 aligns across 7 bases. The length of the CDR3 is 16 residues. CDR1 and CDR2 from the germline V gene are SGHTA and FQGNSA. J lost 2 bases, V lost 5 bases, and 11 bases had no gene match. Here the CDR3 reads CASSRPISGGNYGYTF. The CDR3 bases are TGTGCCAGCAGCCGCCCGATTTCAGGGGGGAACTATGGCTACACCTTC.